Below, 32 T cell receptor beta chains from the same sample are listed, as sequenced in a study of T cells in Graves' hyperthyroidism and ophthalmopathy. From RNA transcripts, TCR beta CDR3 regions were amplified. HTBI primers were employed in a first-round RT-PCR of the TCR CDR3. One entry per CDR3 protein, called by TCRdb with MiXCR from the multiplex PCR reads. This sample has roughly 550,000 distinct CDR3 sequences, with 15% to 20% found just once. The specimen was blood. All receptors come from a woman aged 25-40 years with Graves' ophthalmopathy.

On this clonotype: A much larger clone is a single base away; this may be a read error. The J gene is TRBJ2-1, the V gene TRBV2, with D perhaps matching TRBD1 or TRBD2 (7 bases each). V was clipped by 5 bases and J by 4 bases, with 15 bases between them. The CDR3 runs 15 residues. The germline V gene has CDR1 SNHLY and CDR2 FYNNEI. The CDR3 DNA follows: TGTGCCAGCAGTATTGTCAGGGGGGGTTACAATGAGCAGTTCTTC. The encoded protein is CASSIVRGGYNEQFF.

The chain links TRBV4-2 to TRBJ2-1; 7 bases align to TRBD2. Germline CDR1 is LGHNA and CDR2 is YNFKEQ. The V and J ends lost 0 bases and 4 bases, in that order; junction bases with no gene match: 9. The CDR3 extends over 17 amino acids. As DNA, the CDR3 is TGTGCCAGCAGCCAAGATCCTGGACTAGGGCCGTACAATGAGCAGTTCTTC. Protein product: CASSQDPGLGPYNEQFF.

In this sample, this clonotype turned up many times. V and J are TRBV20-1 and TRBJ2-7, with 8 bases aligning to TRBD1. J gave up 3 bases and V 1 base, and 5 bases lay outside the gene matches. The germline V gene encodes CDR1 DFQATT and CDR2 SNEGSKA (reference sequence). This CDR3 is built from 14 residues. The CDR3 reads CSARGQGTGYEQYF. In DNA, the CDR3 is TGCAGTGCTAGAGGCCAGGGGACAGGCTACGAGCAGTACTTC.

The chain recombines TRBV20-1 with TRBJ2-7; 9 nucleotides agree with TRBD2. Germline loops: CDR1 DFQATT, CDR2 SNEGSKA (reference sequence). V lost 4 bases and J lost 7; bases outside the gene matches: 8. The length of the CDR3 is 13 residues. CDR3 sequence: CSATRTSDGEQYF. CDR3 nucleotide sequence: TGCAGTGCTACTCGGACTAGCGATGGAGAGCAGTACTTC.

There are many counts of this clonotype. This chain links TRBV27 with TRBJ2-1, with 10 bases identical to TRBD1. The CDR3 spans 15 residues. The V gene end was trimmed by 5 bases and the J gene end by 7 bases; junction bases not matched to a gene: 8. Germline lookup yields CDR1 MNHEY and CDR2 SMNVEV (reference sequence). The CDR3 DNA reads as TGTGCCAGCAGTATCGGGACAGGGGCGTGGAATGAGCAGTTCTTC. The encoded protein is CASSIGTGAWNEQFF.

This clonotype was found many times. The CDR3 DNA reads TGTGCCAGCAGTGAAGCTGAGGTTCAGCCCCAGCATTTT. Encoded protein: CASSEAEVQPQHF. The gene calls are TRBV2 and TRBJ1-5; D call uncertain. The CDR3 has 13 amino acids. The germline CDR1 and CDR2 sequences are SNHLY and FYNNEI. Trimming removed 0 bases from V and 6 bases from J, with 6 bases in between.

This clonotype has at least ten counts. The chain uses TRBV3-1 and TRBJ1-2; D perhaps matches TRBD1 (6 bases). This CDR3 has 16 residues. Trimming removed 3 bases at V and 3 bases at J, with 17 bases between. CDR1 is LGHDT, CDR2 YNNKEL, per germline (reference sequence). The DNA for the CDR3 is TGTGCCAGCAGCCAGCCTGGGGCAGGGGAGGACTATGGCTACACCTTC. This gives the protein CASSQPGAGEDYGYTF.

CDR3 amino acids: CAISEGGESPVAKNIQYF. CDR3 DNA: TGTGCCATCAGTGAAGGGGGGGAGAGTCCGGTAGCCAAAAACATTCAGTACTTC. This sequence joins TRBV10-3 and TRBJ2-4; a possible D gene is TRBD2 (7 bases). This CDR3 is built from 18 residues. The V end lost 3 bases, the J end lost 0 bases, and 18 bases lay between the germline ends. From germline, CDR1 is ENHRY and CDR2 SYGVKD.

The gene calls are TRBV20-1 and TRBJ1-1; possibly TRBD1 for D (5 bases). This CDR3 comprises 15 residues. Germline-derived CDR1 and CDR2 are DFQATT and SNEGSKA (reference sequence). Trimming removed 4 bases from V and 4 bases from J, with 19 bases in between. CDR3 residues: CSAIAGAGIATEAFF. CDR3 sequence (DNA): TGCAGTGCTATCGCCGGGGCAGGGATCGCCACTGAAGCTTTCTTT.

The chain has TRBV28 and TRBJ1-5; 8 bases are a match to TRBD1. The CDR3 consists of 15 residues. Trimming took 4 bases from V and 3 from J; bases not matched to a gene: 5. Germline V gene sequence: CDR1 MDHEN, CDR2 SYDVKM. CDR3 residues: CASSSGQGPNQPQHF. The CDR3, as DNA: TGTGCCAGCAGTTCCGGACAGGGACCCAATCAGCCCCAGCATTTT.

Concerning this clonotype itself: With a much larger clone just one base away, this may be a read error. The CDR3 loop reads CASSYRASGRGGLYEQYF. CDR3 sequence (DNA): TGTGCCAGCAGCTATCGGGCTAGCGGGAGAGGGGGGTTATACGAGCAGTACTTC. The rearrangement uses TRBV7-2 and TRBJ2-7; 10 bases line up with TRBD2. Germline CDR1 is SGHTA and CDR2 is FQGNSA. The J segment lost 4 bases and the V segment lost 4 bases, leaving 16 bases of the junction unmatched. The CDR3 contains 18 residues.

This clonotype was counted only a few times. V is TRBV7-3 and J is TRBJ1-4; no clear D gene. Germline CDR1 reads SGHTA; CDR2 reads FQGTGA. The CDR3 runs 18 residues. V lost 3 bases to trimming and J lost 1 base, with 18 bases between them. The CDR3 reads CASSFLLVARGTNEKLFF. The CDR3 coding sequence is TGTGCCAGCAGCTTTCTTCTCGTTGCACGCGGAACTAATGAAAAACTGTTTTTT.

This clonotype occurred many times. The chain joins TRBV5-1 to TRBJ1-1, with D unresolved. The CDR3 length is 16 residues. Germline V gene lookup returns CDR1 SGHRS and CDR2 YFSETQ. Trimming cost V 4 bases and J 0 bases, with 16 bases left between them. The CDR3 here is CASSAPLTNMNTEAFF. The CDR3 DNA reads as TGCGCCAGCAGCGCCCCCTTGACGAACATGAACACTGAAGCTTTCTTT.

The chain uses TRBV10-3 and TRBJ2-7, with D tentatively TRBD1 (6 bases). Trimming shortened V by 10 bases and J by 2 bases, and 9 bases separated the two germline ends. The CDR3 consists of 11 residues. Germline values: CDR1 ENHRY, CDR2 SYGVKD. The CDR3 is CATGQPYEQYF. The CDR3 region has the DNA TGTGCCACCGGACAGCCCTACGAGCAGTACTTC.

This clonotype was seen at least ten times. This chain's CDR3 is CSARAGGQGATQYF. In DNA, the CDR3 is TGCAGTGCTAGAGCGGGAGGACAGGGAGCGACCCAGTACTTC. This rearrangement joins TRBV20-1 to TRBJ2-5; D may be TRBD1 (8 bases). Per the germline V gene, CDR1 is DFQATT and CDR2 is SNEGSKA (reference sequence). V was clipped by 1 base and J by 7 bases, with 16 bases between them. There are 14 residues in the CDR3.

The chain combines TRBV6-1 with TRBJ2-1, with 9 bases aligning to TRBD2. The CDR3 sequence is 15 residues long. Germline assignment: CDR1 MNHNS and CDR2 SASEGT. With 5 bases clipped from V and 4 bases from J, the junction kept 6 bases outside the gene matches. CDR3 bases: TGTGCCAGCAGTCTAGCGGGACTCGGTTACAATGAGCAGTTCTTC. Translation: CASSLAGLGYNEQFF.

This clonotype was detected many times. The gene calls are TRBV5-1 and TRBJ2-3; tentative D call: TRBD1 (6 bases). This CDR3 region has 14 residues. V dropped 5 bases and J dropped 1 base, with 11 bases sitting between them. Germline CDR1 is SGHRS and CDR2 is YFSETQ. DNA for the CDR3: TGCGCCAGCAGTAAACAGGGACGCACAGATACGCAGTATTTT. This gives the protein CASSKQGRTDTQYF.

The genes are TRBV6-5 and TRBJ1-2, with 8 positions matching TRBD1. The CDR3 runs to 16 residues. Looked up from germline, CDR1 is MNHEY and CDR2 is SVGAGI. V gave up 0 bases and J gave up 1 base; unmatched junction bases: 4. The DNA of the CDR3 is TGTGCCAGCAGTTACTCGAGGGACAGGAATAACTATGGCTACACCTTC. Translation: CASSYSRDRNNYGYTF.

This rearrangement joins TRBV28 to TRBJ2-7; 7 nucleotides agree with TRBD2. CDR3 length: 15 residues. Germline V gene lookup returns CDR1 MDHEN and CDR2 SYDVKM. Unmatched junction bases numbered 11, after V lost 5 bases and J lost 4 bases. This chain's CDR3 is CASSLVSRGYYEQYF. The DNA of the CDR3 is TGTGCCAGCAGTCTTGTATCGCGGGGGTATTACGAGCAGTACTTC.

This clonotype was seen more than once but under ten times. At one end the junction does not follow the germline gene, possibly because of a read error. The V call is TRBV28, the J call TRBJ1-2; D not resolved. This CDR3 comprises 12 residues. CDR1 and CDR2 (germline): MDHEN, SYDVKM. This CDR3 is CASRPGVYGCTF. CDR3 bases: TGTGCCAGCAGACCCGGAGTCTATGGCTGCACCTTC.

The table lists this clonotype with many counts. This rearrangement joins TRBV28 to TRBJ1-5; D not certain. CDR1 is MDHEN, CDR2 SYDVKM, per germline. This CDR3 is built from 14 residues. The V end was cut by 3 bases, the J end by 0 bases, with 6 bases between. The DNA of the CDR3 is TGTGCCAGCAGTTTCCTATTTAGCAATCAGCCCCAGCATTTT. Encoded protein: CASSFLFSNQPQHF. The variable domain in full, completed from reference TRBV28 and TRBJ1-5, reads DVKVTQSSRYLVKRTGEKVFLECVQDMDHENMFWYRQDPGLGLRLIYFSYDVKMKEKGDIPEGYSVSREKKERFSLILESASTNQTSMYLCASSFLFSNQPQHFGDGTRLSIL.

This clonotype was observed many times. This sequence joins TRBV18 and TRBJ2-5; D is undetermined. This CDR3 comprises 15 residues. CDR1 is KGHSH, CDR2 LQKENI, per germline. The V end lost 2 bases, the J end lost 0 bases, and 10 bases lay between the germline ends. CDR3 amino acids: CASSPWTSNQETQYF. CDR3 nucleotides: TGTGCCAGCTCACCATGGACGAGTAACCAAGAGACCCAGTACTTC.

The chain uses TRBV7-3 and TRBJ2-3, with D unresolved. V was shortened by 4 bases and J by 0 bases, with 8 bases between the two germline ends. This CDR3 contains 14 residues. The germline V gene encodes CDR1 SGHTA and CDR2 FQGTGA. This chain's CDR3 is CASSSSTSTDTQYF. In nucleotides, the CDR3 is TGTGCCAGCAGCTCTTCGACTAGCACAGATACGCAGTATTTT.

The chain links TRBV13 to TRBJ2-2; no clear D. The V and J ends lost 3 bases and 6 bases respectively, with 8 bases between them. The germline gives CDR1 PRHDT, CDR2 FYEKMQ (reference sequence). The CDR3 consists of 13 residues. The CDR3 sequence is CASSFEVPGELFF. In DNA, the CDR3 is TGTGCCAGCAGCTTCGAAGTGCCCGGGGAGCTGTTTTTT.

This clonotype was counted a few times. The CDR3 protein is CASRKRTSLSDTQYF. As DNA, the CDR3 is TGCGCCAGCCGAAAGAGGACTAGTTTGTCAGATACGCAGTATTTT. This chain connects TRBV5-1 to TRBJ2-3, with 7 positions matching TRBD2. This CDR3 contains 15 residues. Trimming removed 7 bases from V and 4 bases from J; junction bases left unmatched: 12. CDR1 is SGHRS and CDR2 is YFSETQ in the germline V gene.

This clonotype was observed many times. The chain is built from TRBV11-2 and TRBJ1-1, with a tentative D call TRBD1 (5 bases). The CDR3 spans 15 residues. Germline CDR1 reads SGHAT; CDR2 reads FQNNGV. V was cut by 0 bases and J by 4 bases, with 12 bases left in between. The CDR3 bases are TGTGCCAGCAGCTTAGACTGGGGGGGTGGCACTGAAGCTTTCTTT. Translated: CASSLDWGGGTEAFF.

The genes are TRBV7-9 and TRBJ2-1; the D call may be TRBD1 or TRBD2 (5 bases each). Germline CDR1 and CDR2: SEHNR and FQNEAQ (reference sequence). The CDR3 length is 15 residues. V was cut by 7 bases and J by 7 bases, with 20 bases left in between. CDR3 residues: CASNDRDPGENEQFF. CDR3 DNA sequence: TGTGCCAGCAACGACCGGGACCCAGGAGAGAATGAGCAGTTCTTC.

The J gene is TRBJ2-3, the V gene TRBV18, with D perhaps matching TRBD2 (5 bases). The CDR3 runs to 15 residues. Germline V CDR1 and CDR2: KGHSH, LQKENI. The V gene lost 2 bases and the J gene lost 6 bases, with 15 bases spanning the gap. CDR3 region: CASSPFREGSDTQYF. CDR3 bases: TGTGCCAGCTCACCATTCAGAGAGGGCTCGGATACGCAGTATTTT.

This clonotype was detected only a few times. This rearrangement joins TRBV7-9 to TRBJ1-6; D gene uncertain. CDR1 is SEHNR, CDR2 FQNEAQ, per germline (reference sequence). This CDR3 is built from 13 residues. V was shortened by 4 bases and J by 11 bases, with 12 bases between the two germline ends. The DNA for the CDR3 is TGTGCCAGCAGCTCCGATCGGGCCGCACCCCTCCACTTT. As protein: CASSSDRAAPLHF.

The chain couples TRBV18 to TRBJ2-3; D gene unclear. CDR1 is KGHSH and CDR2 is LQKENI in the germline V gene. This CDR3 contains 14 residues. Trimming shortened V by 2 bases and J by 2 bases, and 8 bases separated the two germline ends. The CDR3 region has the DNA TGTGCCAGCTCACCAAACGAATTCACAGATACGCAGTATTTT. Translating gives CASSPNEFTDTQYF.

This clonotype was seen ten or more times. The chain couples TRBV30 to TRBJ1-2; D perhaps matches TRBD1 (5 bases). The CDR3 covers 11 residues. The ends were cut back, 3 bases at V and 5 bases at J, with 7 bases in the middle. Germline V gene sequence: CDR1 GTSNPN, CDR2 SVGIG (reference sequence). CDR3 region: CAWRAGYGYTF. DNA for the CDR3: TGTGCCTGGAGGGCAGGGTATGGCTACACCTTC.

This clonotype was detected many times. The V call is TRBV27, the J call TRBJ2-1, with D perhaps assigned TRBD1 or TRBD2 (5 bases each). Germline V gene data show CDR1 as MNHEY and CDR2 as SMNVEV (reference sequence). Trimming shortened V by 6 bases and J by 0 bases, and 15 bases separated the two germline ends. The CDR3 is made up of 16 amino acids. This CDR3 reads CASRQARGYSYNEQFF. The CDR3, as DNA: TGTGCCAGCAGACAAGCGAGGGGCTACTCCTACAATGAGCAGTTCTTC.